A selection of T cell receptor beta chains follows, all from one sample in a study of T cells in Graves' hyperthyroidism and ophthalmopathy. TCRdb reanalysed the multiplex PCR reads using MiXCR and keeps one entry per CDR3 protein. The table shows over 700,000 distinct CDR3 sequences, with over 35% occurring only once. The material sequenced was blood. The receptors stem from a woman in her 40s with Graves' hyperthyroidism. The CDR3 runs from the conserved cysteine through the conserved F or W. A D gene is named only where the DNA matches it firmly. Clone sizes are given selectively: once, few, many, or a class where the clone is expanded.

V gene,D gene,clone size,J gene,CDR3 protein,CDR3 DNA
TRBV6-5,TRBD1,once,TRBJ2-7,CASSYSGQAFSYEQYF,TGTGCCAGCAGTTACTCAGGACAGGCTTTCTCCTACGAGCAGTACTTC
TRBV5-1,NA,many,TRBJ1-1,CASSTEGSIPTEAFF,TGCGCCAGCAGCACTGAGGGGTCAATCCCCACTGAAGCTTTCTTT
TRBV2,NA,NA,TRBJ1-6,CATRTELHF,TGTGCCACGCGGACAGAACTCCACTTT
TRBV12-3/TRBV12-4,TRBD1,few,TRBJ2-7,CASTLTGGSYEQYF,TGTGCCAGCACCTTGACAGGGGGGAGCTACGAGCAGTACTTC
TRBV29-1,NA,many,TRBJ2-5,CSVERETQYF,TGCAGCGTTGAGCGGGAGACCCAGTACTTC
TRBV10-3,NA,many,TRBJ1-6,CAASMEGTGGSPLHF,TGTGCCGCATCGATGGAAGGGACGGGGGGTTCACCCCTCCACTTT
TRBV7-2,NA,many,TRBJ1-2,CASSFGQPNYGYTF,TGTGCCAGCAGCTTTGGACAGCCTAACTATGGCTACACCTTC
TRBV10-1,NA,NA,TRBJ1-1,CASRPGTGAEAFF,TGCGCCAGCAGACCCGGGACGGGCGCTGAAGCTTTCTTT
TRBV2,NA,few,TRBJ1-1,CASTGGSIEAFF,TGTGCCAGCACTGGGGGAAGTATAGAAGCTTTCTTT
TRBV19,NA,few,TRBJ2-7,CASRRGAGDEQYF,TGTGCCAGTAGGAGAGGGGCTGGGGACGAGCAGTACTTC
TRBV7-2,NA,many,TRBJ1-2,CASSLGLSNYGYTF,TGTGCCAGCAGCTTAGGGCTGAGCAACTATGGCTACACCTTC
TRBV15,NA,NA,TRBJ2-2,CATSSLARTATGELFF,TGTGCCACCAGCAGCTTAGCCCGGACAGCCACCGGGGAGCTGTTTTTT
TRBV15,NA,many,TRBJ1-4,CATSVAGFEKLFF,TGTGCCACCAGCGTAGCAGGATTTGAAAAACTGTTTTTT
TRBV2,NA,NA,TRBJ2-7,CASTEQGGEQYF,TGTGCCAGCACCGAACAGGGTGGCGAGCAGTACTTC
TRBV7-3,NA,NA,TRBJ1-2,CASRPLDSNYGYTF,TGTGCCAGCAGGCCGCTGGACAGCAACTATGGCTACACCTTC
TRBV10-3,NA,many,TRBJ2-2,CAISGLAVTGELFF,TGTGCCATCAGTGGCCTAGCAGTCACCGGGGAGCTGTTTTTT
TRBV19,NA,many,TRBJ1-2,CASTRQGNYGYTF,TGTGCCAGTACGCGGCAGGGAAACTATGGCTACACCTTC
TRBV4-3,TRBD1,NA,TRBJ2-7,CASSQDVGGRIVYEQYF,TGCGCCAGCAGCCAAGATGTAGGGGGCCGCATCGTCTACGAGCAGTACTTC
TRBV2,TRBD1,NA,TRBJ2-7,CASSEAGTAYEQYF,TGTGCCAGCAGTGAAGCCGGGACAGCCTACGAGCAGTACTTC
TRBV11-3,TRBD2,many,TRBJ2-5,CASNGFGTSGQETQYF,TGTGCCAGCAATGGGTTCGGGACTAGCGGACAAGAGACCCAGTACTTC
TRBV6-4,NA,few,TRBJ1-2,CASRPSGGYGYTF,TGTGCCAGCAGACCTTCGGGTGGTTATGGCTACACCTTC
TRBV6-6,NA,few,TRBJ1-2,CASSYIGNYGYTF,TGTGCCAGCAGTTACATCGGGAACTATGGCTACACCTTC
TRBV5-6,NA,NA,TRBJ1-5,CASSSGARQPQHF,TGTGCCAGCAGTTCAGGGGCTCGGCAGCCCCAGCATTTT
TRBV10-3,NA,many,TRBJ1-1,CAISLAEVYGTEAFF,TGTGCCATCAGCCTGGCCGAGGTTTATGGCACTGAAGCTTTCTTT
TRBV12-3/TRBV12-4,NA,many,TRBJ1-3,CASSLQGSGNTIYF,TGTGCCAGCAGTTTACAGGGTTCTGGAAACACCATATATTTT
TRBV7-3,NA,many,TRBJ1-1,CASSLTSQGTEAFF,TGTGCCAGCAGCTTAACGTCACAAGGGACTGAAGCTTTCTTT
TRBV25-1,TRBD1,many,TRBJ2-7,CASSGTGDSYEQYF,TGTGCCAGCAGTGGGACAGGGGACTCCTACGAGCAGTACTTC
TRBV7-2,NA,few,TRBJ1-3,CASSPVRLSGSTIYF,TGTGCCAGCAGCCCCGTCCGCCTCTCTGGAAGCACCATATATTTT
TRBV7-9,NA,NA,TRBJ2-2,CALTTTQTGNTGELFF,TGTGCCCTAACTACGACCCAGACAGGGAACACCGGGGAGCTGTTTTTT
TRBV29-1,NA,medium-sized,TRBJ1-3,CSVEVRSSGNTIYF,TGCAGCGTTGAAGTGAGGAGCTCTGGAAACACCATATATTTT
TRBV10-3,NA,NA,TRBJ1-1,CAGRDRGNTEAFF,TGTGCCGGGAGGGATCGGGGGAACACTGAAGCTTTCTTT
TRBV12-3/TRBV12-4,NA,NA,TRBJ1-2,CASGFGRIYGYTF,TGTGCCAGCGGTTTCGGCCGGATCTATGGCTACACCTTC
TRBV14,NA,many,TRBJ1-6,CASSQARQGNSPLHF,TGTGCCAGCAGCCAAGCTCGACAAGGCAATTCACCCCTCCACTTT
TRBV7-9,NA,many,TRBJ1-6,CASSLRTGGGFENSPLHF,TGTGCCAGCAGCTTGCGTACAGGAGGTGGATTTGAGAATTCACCCCTCCACTTT
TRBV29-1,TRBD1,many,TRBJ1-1,CSVVNRGQGNTEAFF,TGCAGCGTTGTAAACAGGGGGCAAGGTAACACTGAAGCTTTCTTT
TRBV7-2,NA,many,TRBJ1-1,CASSLRVVNTEAFF,TGTGCCAGCAGCTTACGAGTAGTGAACACTGAAGCTTTCTTT
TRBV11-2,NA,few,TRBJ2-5,CASSLALFQETQYF,TGTGCCAGCAGCCTGGCCTTATTTCAAGAGACCCAGTACTTC
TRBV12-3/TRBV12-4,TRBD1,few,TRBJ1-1,CASRWDRSPNTEAFF,TGTGCCAGCAGGTGGGACAGGAGCCCGAACACTGAAGCTTTCTTT
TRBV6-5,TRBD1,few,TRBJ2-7,CASSRQGRREQYF,TGTGCCAGCAGTAGACAGGGTCGGCGGGAGCAGTACTTC
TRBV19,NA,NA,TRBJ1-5,CASNKGEGPNQPQHF,TGTGCCAGTAATAAAGGGGAAGGGCCAAATCAGCCCCAGCATTTT
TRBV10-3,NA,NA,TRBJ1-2,CAISESPDSYGYTF,TGTGCCATCAGTGAGTCCCCAGACAGCTATGGCTACACCTTC
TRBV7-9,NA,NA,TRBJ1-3,CASSHGQPFSGNTIYF,TGTGCCAGCAGCCATGGACAGCCGTTCTCTGGAAACACCATATATTTT
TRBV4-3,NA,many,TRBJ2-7,CASSQDSSYEQYF,TGCGCCAGCAGCCAGGACAGCTCCTACGAGCAGTACTTC
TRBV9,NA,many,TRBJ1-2,CASSVGQGSGYTF,TGTGCCAGCAGCGTAGGTCAGGGAAGCGGCTACACCTTC
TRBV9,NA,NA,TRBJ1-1,CASSVERQENTEAFF,TGTGCCAGCAGCGTTGAGCGGCAGGAGAACACTGAAGCTTTCTTT
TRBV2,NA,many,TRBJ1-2,CARTDYGYTF,TGTGCCAGGACGGACTATGGCTACACCTTC
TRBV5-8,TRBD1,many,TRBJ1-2,CASSLGDSIYLYTF,TGTGCCAGCAGCTTGGGGGACAGCATCTACCTTTACACCTTC
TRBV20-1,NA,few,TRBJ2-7,CSARVPDYEQYF,TGCAGTGCTAGAGTACCGGACTACGAGCAGTACTTC
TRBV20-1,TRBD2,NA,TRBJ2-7,CSARNLGEGAGQPYEQYF,TGCAGTGCTAGAAACTTGGGGGAGGGAGCGGGTCAGCCCTACGAGCAGTACTTC
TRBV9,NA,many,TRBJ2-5,CASSVALEETQYF,TGTGCCAGCAGCGTAGCCCTGGAAGAGACCCAGTACTTC
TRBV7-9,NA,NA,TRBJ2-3,CASSYLRWSSTDTQYF,TGTGCCAGCAGCTACCTACGGTGGTCTAGCACAGATACGCAGTATTTT